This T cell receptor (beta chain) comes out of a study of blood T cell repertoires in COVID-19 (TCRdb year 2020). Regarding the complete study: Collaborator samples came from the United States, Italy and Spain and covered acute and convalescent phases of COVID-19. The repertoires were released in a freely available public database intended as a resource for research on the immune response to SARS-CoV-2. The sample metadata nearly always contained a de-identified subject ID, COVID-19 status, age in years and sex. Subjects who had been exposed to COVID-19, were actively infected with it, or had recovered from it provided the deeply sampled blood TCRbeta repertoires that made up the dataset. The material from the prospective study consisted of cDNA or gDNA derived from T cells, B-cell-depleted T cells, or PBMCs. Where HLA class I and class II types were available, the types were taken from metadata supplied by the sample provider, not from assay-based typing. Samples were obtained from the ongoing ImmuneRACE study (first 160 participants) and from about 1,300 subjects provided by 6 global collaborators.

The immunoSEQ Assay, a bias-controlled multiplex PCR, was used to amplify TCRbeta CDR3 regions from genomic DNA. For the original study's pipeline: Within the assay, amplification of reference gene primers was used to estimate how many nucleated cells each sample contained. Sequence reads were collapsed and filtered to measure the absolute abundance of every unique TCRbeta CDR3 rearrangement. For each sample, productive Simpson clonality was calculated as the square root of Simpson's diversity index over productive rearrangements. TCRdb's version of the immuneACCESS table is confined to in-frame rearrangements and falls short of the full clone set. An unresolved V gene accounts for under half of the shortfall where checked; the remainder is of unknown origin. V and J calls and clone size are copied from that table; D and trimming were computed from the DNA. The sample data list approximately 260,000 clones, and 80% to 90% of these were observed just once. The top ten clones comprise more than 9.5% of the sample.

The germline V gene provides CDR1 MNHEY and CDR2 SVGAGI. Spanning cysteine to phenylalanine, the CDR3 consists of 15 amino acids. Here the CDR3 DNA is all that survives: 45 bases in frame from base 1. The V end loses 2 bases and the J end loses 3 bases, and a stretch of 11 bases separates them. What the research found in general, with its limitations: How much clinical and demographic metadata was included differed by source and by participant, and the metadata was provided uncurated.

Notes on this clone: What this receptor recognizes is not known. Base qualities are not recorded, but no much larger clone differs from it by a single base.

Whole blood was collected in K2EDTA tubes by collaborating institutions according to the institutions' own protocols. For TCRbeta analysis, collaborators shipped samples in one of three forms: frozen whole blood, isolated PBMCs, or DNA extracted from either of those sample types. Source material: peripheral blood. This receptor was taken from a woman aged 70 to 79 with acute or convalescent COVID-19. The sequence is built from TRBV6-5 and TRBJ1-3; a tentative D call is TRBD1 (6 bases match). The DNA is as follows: TGTGCCAGCAGTTACGGGGGGGCAGATGGAAACACCATATATTTT. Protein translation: CASSYGGADGNTIYF.